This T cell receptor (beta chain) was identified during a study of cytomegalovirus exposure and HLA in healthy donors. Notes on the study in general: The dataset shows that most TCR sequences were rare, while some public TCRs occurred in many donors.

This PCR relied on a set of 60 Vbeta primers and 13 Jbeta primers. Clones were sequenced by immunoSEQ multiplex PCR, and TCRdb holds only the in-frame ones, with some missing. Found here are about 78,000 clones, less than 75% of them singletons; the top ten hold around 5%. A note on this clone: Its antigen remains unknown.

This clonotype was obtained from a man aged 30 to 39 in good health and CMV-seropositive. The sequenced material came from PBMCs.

The DNA of the CDR3 is TGTGCCACCTCCGGGACTCCCTCCTACAATGAGCAGTTCTTC. This gives the protein CATSGTPSYNEQFF. The genes are TRBV2 and TRBJ2-1; TRBD2 is a possible D gene (6 bases). The V gene's germline CDR1 is SNHLY and CDR2 FYNNEI. The CDR3 is made up of 14 amino acids. Trimming took 10 bases from V and 0 from J, leaving 13 bases between them. Full variable domain (rest looked up from reference TRBV2 and TRBJ2-1): EPEVTQTPSHQVTQMGQEVILRCVPISNHLYFYWYRQILGQKVEFLVSFYNNEISEKSEIFDDQFSVERPDGSNFTLKIRSTKLEDSAMYFCATSGTPSYNEQFFGPGTRLTVL.